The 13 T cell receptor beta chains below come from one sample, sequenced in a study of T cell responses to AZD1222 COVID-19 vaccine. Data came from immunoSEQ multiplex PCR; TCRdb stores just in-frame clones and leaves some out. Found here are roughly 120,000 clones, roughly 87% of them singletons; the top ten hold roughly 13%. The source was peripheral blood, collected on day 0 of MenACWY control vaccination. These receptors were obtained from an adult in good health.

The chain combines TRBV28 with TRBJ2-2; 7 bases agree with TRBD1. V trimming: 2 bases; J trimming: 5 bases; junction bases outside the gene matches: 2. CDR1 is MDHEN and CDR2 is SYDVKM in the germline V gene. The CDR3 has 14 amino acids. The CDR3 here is CASSLTGVTGELFF. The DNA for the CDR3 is TGTGCCAGCAGTTTAACAGGGGTGACCGGGGAGCTGTTTTTT.

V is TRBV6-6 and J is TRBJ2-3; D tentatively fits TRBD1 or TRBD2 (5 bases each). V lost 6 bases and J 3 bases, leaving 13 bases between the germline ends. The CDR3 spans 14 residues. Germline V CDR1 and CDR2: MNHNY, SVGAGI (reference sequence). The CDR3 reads CASSPEGRTDTQYF. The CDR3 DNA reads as TGTGCCAGCAGCCCAGAGGGACGGACAGATACGCAGTATTTT.

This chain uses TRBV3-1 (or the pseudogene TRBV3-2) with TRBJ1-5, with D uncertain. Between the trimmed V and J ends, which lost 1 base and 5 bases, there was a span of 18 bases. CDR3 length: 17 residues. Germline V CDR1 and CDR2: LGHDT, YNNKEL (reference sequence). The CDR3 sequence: CASSQGPDGCRYQPQHF. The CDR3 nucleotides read TGTGCCAGCAGCCAAGGCCCGGACGGTTGTCGCTATCAGCCCCAGCATTTT.

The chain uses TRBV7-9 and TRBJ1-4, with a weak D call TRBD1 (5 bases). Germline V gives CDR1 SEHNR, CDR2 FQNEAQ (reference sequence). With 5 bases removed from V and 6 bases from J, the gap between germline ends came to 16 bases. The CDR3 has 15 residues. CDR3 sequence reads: CASSQSSLGDEKLFF. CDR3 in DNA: TGTGCCAGCAGCCAATCCTCCCTAGGGGATGAAAAACTGTTTTTT.

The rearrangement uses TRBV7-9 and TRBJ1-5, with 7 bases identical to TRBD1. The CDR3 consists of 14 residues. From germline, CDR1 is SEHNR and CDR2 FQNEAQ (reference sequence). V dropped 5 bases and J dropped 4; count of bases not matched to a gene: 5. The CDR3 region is CASSGRDSNQPQHF. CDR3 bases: TGTGCCAGCAGCGGCCGGGACAGTAATCAGCCCCAGCATTTT.

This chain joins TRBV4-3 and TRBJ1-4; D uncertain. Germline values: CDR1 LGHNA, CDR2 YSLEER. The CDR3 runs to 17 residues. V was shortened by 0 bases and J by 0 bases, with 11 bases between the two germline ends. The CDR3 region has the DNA TGCGCCAGCAGCCAAGATCTGACCTCTGCAACTAATGAAAAACTGTTTTTT. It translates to CASSQDLTSATNEKLFF.

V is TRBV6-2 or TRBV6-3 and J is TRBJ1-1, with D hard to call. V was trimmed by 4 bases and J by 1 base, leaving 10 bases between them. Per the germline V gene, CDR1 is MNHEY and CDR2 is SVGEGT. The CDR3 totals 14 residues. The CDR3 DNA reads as TGTGCCAGCAGTTGGACGGCAGGGAACACTGAAGCTTTCTTT. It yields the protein CASSWTAGNTEAFF.

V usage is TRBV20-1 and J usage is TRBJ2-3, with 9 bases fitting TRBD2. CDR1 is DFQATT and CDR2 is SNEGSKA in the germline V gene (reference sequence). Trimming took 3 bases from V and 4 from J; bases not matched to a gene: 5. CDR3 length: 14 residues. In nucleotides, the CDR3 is TGCAGTGCTAGTACTAGCGGGTCCGCAGATACGCAGTATTTT. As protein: CSASTSGSADTQYF.

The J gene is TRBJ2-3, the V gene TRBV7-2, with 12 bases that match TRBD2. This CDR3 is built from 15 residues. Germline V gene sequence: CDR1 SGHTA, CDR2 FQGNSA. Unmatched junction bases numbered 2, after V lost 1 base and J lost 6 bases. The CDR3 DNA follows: TGTGCCAGCAGCTTAGGACTAGCGGGAGTCGATACGCAGTATTTT. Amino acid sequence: CASSLGLAGVDTQYF. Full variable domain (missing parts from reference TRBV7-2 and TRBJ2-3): GAGVSQSPSNKVTEKGKDVELRCDPISGHTALYWYRQSLGQGLEFLIYFQGNSAPDKSGLPSDRFSAERTGGSVSTLTIQRTQQEDSAVYLCASSLGLAGVDTQYFGPGTRLTVL.

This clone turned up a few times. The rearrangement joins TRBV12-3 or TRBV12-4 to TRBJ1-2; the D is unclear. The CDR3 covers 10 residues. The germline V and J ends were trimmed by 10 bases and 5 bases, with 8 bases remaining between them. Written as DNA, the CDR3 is TGTGCCATCTGGGCGTATGGCTACACCTTC. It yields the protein CAIWAYGYTF.

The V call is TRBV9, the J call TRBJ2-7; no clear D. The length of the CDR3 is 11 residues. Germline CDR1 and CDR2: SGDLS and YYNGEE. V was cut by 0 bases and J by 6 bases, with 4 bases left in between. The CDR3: CASSVGGEQYF. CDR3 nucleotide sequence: TGTGCCAGCAGCGTAGGGGGCGAGCAGTACTTC. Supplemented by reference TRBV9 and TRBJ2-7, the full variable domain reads DSGVTQTPKHLITATGQRVTLRCSPRSGDLSVYWYQQSLDQGLQFLIQYYNGEERAKGNILERFSAQQFPDLHSELNLSSLELGDSALYFCASSVGGEQYFGPGTRLTVT.

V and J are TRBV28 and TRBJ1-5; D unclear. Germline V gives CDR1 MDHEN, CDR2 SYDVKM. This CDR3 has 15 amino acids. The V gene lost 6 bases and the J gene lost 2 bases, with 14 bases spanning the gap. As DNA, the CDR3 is TGTGCCAGCAGGTTCAGAAATATTGGCAATCAGCCCCAGCATTTT. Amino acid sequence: CASRFRNIGNQPQHF.

CDR3 region: CSASSFGELFF. The CDR3 bases are TGCAGTGCTAGTTCCTTCGGGGAGCTGTTTTTT. The chain has TRBV20-1 and TRBJ2-2; D gene uncertain. Between the trimmed V and J ends, which lost 3 bases and 7 bases, there was a span of 6 bases. From germline, CDR1 is DFQATT and CDR2 SNEGSKA (reference sequence). This CDR3 is 11 amino acids long.